The next 6 T cell receptor beta chains were all read from a single sample in a study of metastatic and nonmetastatic thyroid tumors. TCRdb used MiXCR to call clones anew from the PCR reads. In the table there are some 10,000 clones, 20% to 30% of which are singletons. None of the patients had undergone any treatment ahead of thyroid surgery. Sequenced material: tumor tissue. These receptors all come from a female donor with papillary thyroid cancer or a benign thyroid nodule (not recorded which). Some clones in this sample may be carry-over from other donors' samples.

The chain is built from TRBV11-2 and TRBJ2-1, with D perhaps matching TRBD1 or TRBD2 (5 bases each). The CDR3 contains 15 residues. The germline gives CDR1 SGHAT, CDR2 FQNNGV. Trimming took off 0 bases at V and 7 bases at J, with 13 bases between the two ends. The CDR3 is CASSLEWNWGNEQFF. The CDR3 bases are TGTGCCAGCAGCTTAGAGTGGAACTGGGGGAATGAGCAGTTCTTC.

This clone was counted between two and nine times. The chain uses TRBV6-5 and TRBJ2-1; 11 nucleotides line up with TRBD2. V was pared by 3 bases and J by 10 bases, with 5 bases of the junction left unmatched. Germline CDR1 MNHEY, CDR2 SVGAGI. The CDR3 runs 14 residues. The DNA of the CDR3 is TGTGCCAGCAGTTATAGCGGGAGGGCAGGCGAGCAGTTCTTC. This gives the protein CASSYSGRAGEQFF.

The chain combines TRBV12-3 or TRBV12-4 with TRBJ1-6; unclear D gene. The length of the CDR3 is 13 residues. Trimming took 7 bases from V and 8 from J, leaving 12 bases between them. The CDR3 loop reads CASKSPTHSPLHF. The CDR3 DNA follows: TGTGCCAGCAAATCTCCGACCCATTCACCCCTCCACTTT.

DNA of the CDR3: TGTGCCAGCAGTGAAGAATTGACACAGAACACTGAAGCTTTCTTT. It specifies CASSEELTQNTEAFF. The chain combines TRBV6-1 with TRBJ1-1, with D uncertain. Germline lookup yields CDR1 MNHNS and CDR2 SASEGT. This CDR3 spans 15 amino acids. Between the trimmed V and J ends, which lost 1 base and 1 base, there was a span of 10 bases.

The V gene is TRBV6-2 or TRBV6-3, the J gene TRBJ1-4; 8 bases map to TRBD1. This CDR3 spans 15 amino acids. CDR1 and CDR2 from the germline V gene are MNHEY and SVGEGT. The junction had 2 bases not matched to a gene; V was cut back by 0 bases and J by 5 bases. Written as DNA, the CDR3 is TGTGCCAGCAGTTACTCGGACAGGGTCAATGAAAAACTGTTTTTT. Encoded protein: CASSYSDRVNEKLFF.

The CDR3, as DNA: TGTGCCAGCAGCTTCTCAGGCGACACTGAAGCTTTCTTT. As protein: CASSFSGDTEAFF. The gene calls are TRBV11-2 and TRBJ1-1; D is unclear. The CDR3 totals 13 residues. In germline, CDR1 is SGHAT, CDR2 FQNNGV. Between the trimmed V and J ends, which lost 3 bases and 3 bases, there was a span of 8 bases. Full variable domain (rest looked up from reference TRBV11-2 and TRBJ1-1): EAGVAQSPRYKIIEKRQSVAFWCNPISGHATLYWYQQILGQGPKLLIQFQNNGVVDDSQLPKDRFSAERLKGVDSTLKIQPAKLEDSAVYLCASSFSGDTEAFFGQGTRLTVV.